Following are 20 T cell receptor beta chains from one sample sequenced in a study of T cell responses to AZD1222 COVID-19 vaccine. The repertoire was sequenced with immunoSEQ multiplex PCR; TCRdb's copy has only in-frame clones and lacks some. The table lists 80,000 or so clones, 90% to 95% of them singletons, with around 5.2% in the top ten. This material consisted of peripheral blood, taken on day 0 of AZD1222 vaccination. All receptors derive from an adult in good health.

The chain employs TRBV9 and TRBJ1-6; D might be TRBD1 (6 bases). There are 14 residues in the CDR3. The germline gives CDR1 SGDLS, CDR2 YYNGEE. The V end lost 2 bases, the J end lost 9 bases, and 12 bases lay between the germline ends. As DNA, the CDR3 is TGTGCCAGCAGCGTTAGAGAACAGGGTTCACCCCTCCACTTT. This sequence encodes CASSVREQGSPLHF.

The rearrangement joins TRBV18 to TRBJ1-2, with D perhaps TRBD1 (5 bases). This CDR3 contains 13 residues. Trimming shortened V by 5 bases and J by 4 bases, and 11 bases separated the two germline ends. The germline V gene encodes CDR1 KGHSH and CDR2 LQKENI. The CDR3 loop reads CASSGATAYGYTF. In nucleotides, the CDR3 is TGTGCCAGCTCAGGGGCAACAGCCTATGGCTACACCTTC.

The CDR3 region is CASSESRVANTGELFF. In DNA, the CDR3 is TGCGCCAGCAGTGAGTCCCGGGTAGCGAACACCGGGGAGCTGTTTTTT. The chain has TRBV10-1 and TRBJ2-2, with D unresolved. CDR1 is WNHNN and CDR2 is SYGVQD in the germline V gene (reference sequence). The CDR3 runs to 16 residues. Trimming left V 0 bases short and J 0 bases short, with 8 bases between.

In this sample, this clone turned up once. The genes are TRBV3-1 (or the pseudogene TRBV3-2) and TRBJ1-2; D is unresolved. Germline V gives CDR1 LGHDT, CDR2 YNNKEL (reference sequence). V lost 4 bases to trimming and J lost 1 base, with 10 bases between them. The CDR3 is 14 amino acids. CDR3 DNA: TGTGCCAGCAGCCCTTTTGGAAGTAACTATGGCTACACCTTC. It specifies CASSPFGSNYGYTF.

The chain couples TRBV27 to TRBJ1-2; D is ambiguous. V was trimmed by 8 bases and J by 2 bases, leaving 12 bases between them. In germline, CDR1 is MNHEY, CDR2 SMNVEV (reference sequence). CDR3 length: 13 amino acids. The DNA of the CDR3 is TGTGCCAGCGCCGCCGCAGCCAACTATGGCTACACCTTC. Translation gives CASAAAANYGYTF.

This rearrangement joins TRBV3-1 (or the pseudogene TRBV3-2) to TRBJ2-4, with 16 bases aligning to TRBD2. Germline V CDR1 and CDR2: LGHDT, YNNKEL (reference sequence). This CDR3 is built from 18 residues. The V gene end was trimmed by 5 bases and the J gene end by 0 bases; junction bases not matched to a gene: 4. Here the CDR3 reads CASSTGTSGGVAKNIQYF. In DNA form, the CDR3 reads TGTGCCAGCAGCACCGGGACTAGCGGGGGGGTAGCCAAAAACATTCAGTACTTC.

A single count supports this clone. The chain couples TRBV6-5 to TRBJ2-7; D possibly matches TRBD1 or TRBD2 (5 bases each). There are 13 residues in the CDR3. Trimming left V 2 bases short and J 0 bases short, with 5 bases between. Germline V gives CDR1 MNHEY, CDR2 SVGAGI. CDR3 protein: CASSYGTSYEQYF. For the CDR3, the DNA is TGTGCCAGCAGTTACGGGACCTCCTACGAGCAGTACTTC.

The chain couples TRBV7-9 to TRBJ2-3, with D unresolved. The V end lost 3 bases, the J end lost 3 bases, and 22 bases lay between the germline ends. Germline CDR1 SEHNR, CDR2 FQNEAQ (reference sequence). This CDR3 spans 18 amino acids. The CDR3 spells CASSFPRSPSQHTDTQYF. The DNA of the CDR3 is TGTGCCAGCAGCTTTCCCCGGAGCCCTAGTCAACATACAGATACGCAGTATTTT.

The rearrangement uses TRBV21-1 and TRBJ2-2; TRBD1 reflects the table's D call only, with no check against the DNA. TRBV21-1 is a pseudogene locus. The CDR3 length is 18 residues. The CDR3 loop is CASSKKFLRQIGTGELFF. The CDR3 nucleotides read TGTGCCAGCAGCAAAAAATTCCTTAGACAGATTGGGACCGGGGAGCTGTTTTTT.

The CDR3 region has the DNA TGTGCCTGGAGCCGGACAGGGGCTAACTATGGCTACACCTTC. It yields the protein CAWSRTGANYGYTF. The chain uses TRBV30 and TRBJ1-2; the match to TRBD1 covers 9 bases. The CDR3 totals 14 residues. CDR1 and CDR2 from the germline V gene are GTSNPN and SVGIG (reference sequence). J gave up 0 bases and V 3 bases, and 2 bases lay outside the gene matches. Variable domain in full (rest from reference TRBV30 and TRBJ1-2): SQTIHQWPATLVQPVGSPLSLECTVEGTSNPNLYWYRQAAGRGLQLLFYSVGIGQISSEVPQNLSASRPQDRQFILSSKKLLLSDSGFYLCAWSRTGANYGYTFGSGTRLTVV.

As for this clone: Within the sample, other DNA sequences also encode this same CDR3. V is TRBV20-1 and J is TRBJ1-1; no clear D. Trimming pared 4 bases from V and 1 base from J, leaving 4 bases between. Germline V gives CDR1 DFQATT, CDR2 SNEGSKA (reference sequence). This CDR3 comprises 11 residues. CDR3 residues: CSANRNTEAFF. DNA of the CDR3: TGCAGTGCTAACAGGAACACTGAAGCTTTCTTT.

The chain employs TRBV6-4 and TRBJ2-6; TRBD2 matches at 9 bases. The CDR3 runs to 18 residues. The ends lost 6 bases at V and 2 bases at J; junction bases unmatched: 11. CDR1 is MRHNA, CDR2 SNTAGT, per germline. The CDR3 sequence is CASSRAAGGLAGANVLTF. CDR3 nucleotides: TGTGCCAGCAGCCGAGCCGCGGGGGGGCTGGCTGGGGCCAACGTCCTGACTTTC.

In this sample, this clone turned up once. The genes are TRBV20-1 and TRBJ2-7; D remains ambiguous. Germline CDR1 and CDR2: DFQATT and SNEGSKA (reference sequence). The length of the CDR3 is 11 residues. Trimming took 7 bases from V and 1 from J, leaving 8 bases between them. In DNA form, the CDR3 reads TGCAGTGTTACAGAATCCTACGAGCAGTACTTC. Protein sequence: CSVTESYEQYF.

The chain is built from TRBV20-1 and TRBJ2-1; D tentatively reads TRBD1 or TRBD2 (6 bases each). The CDR3 is made up of 15 amino acids. The V gene's germline CDR1 is DFQATT and CDR2 SNEGSKA (reference sequence). The V end lost 3 bases, the J end lost 6 bases, and 18 bases lay between the germline ends. The CDR3 DNA is TGCAGTGCTAGTCCCCCCTGGGGGGCAATCAATGAGCAGTTCTTC. This translates into CSASPPWGAINEQFF.

The chain couples TRBV9 to TRBJ2-7; perhaps TRBD2 as D (5 bases). CDR1 and CDR2 (germline): SGDLS, YYNGEE. V lost 0 bases, J lost 0 bases, and 7 bases lay in between. The CDR3 is 14 amino acids. In DNA, the CDR3 is TGTGCCAGCAGCGTAGATGGGAGCTCCTACGAGCAGTACTTC. Translation: CASSVDGSSYEQYF.

The chain links TRBV5-4 to TRBJ2-3; TRBD2 agrees at 13 bases. The length of the CDR3 is 16 residues. Germline loops: CDR1 SGHNT, CDR2 YYREEE (reference sequence). The J segment lost 5 bases and the V segment lost 0 bases, leaving 3 bases of the junction unmatched. CDR3 DNA: TGTGCCAGCAGCTTGGAGACTAGCGGGGGGATAGATACGCAGTATTTT. This translates into CASSLETSGGIDTQYF.

V usage is TRBV10-2 and J usage is TRBJ1-6; a possible D gene is TRBD1 (5 bases). This CDR3 comprises 16 residues. Between the trimmed V and J ends, which lost 0 bases and 7 bases, there was a span of 13 bases. Germline V gives CDR1 WSHSY, CDR2 SAAADI. As DNA, the CDR3 is TGCGCCAGCAGTGAGTCCGGGGGATGGGGAAATTCACCCCTCCACTTT. Translated, it gives CASSESGGWGNSPLHF.

The CDR3 sequence: CASSQEANQYAKNIQYF. DNA of the CDR3: TGCGCCAGCAGCCAAGAGGCCAATCAATACGCCAAAAACATTCAGTACTTC. The V call is TRBV4-3, the J call TRBJ2-4, with D uncertain. The V and J ends lost 0 bases and 1 base respectively, with 13 bases between them. The CDR3 is 17 residues long. Germline CDR1 is LGHNA and CDR2 is YSLEER.

Only one count was recorded for this clone. This sequence joins TRBV6-1 and TRBJ1-5; 9 nucleotides align to TRBD1. V lost 2 bases and J lost 0; bases outside the gene matches: 8. There are 18 residues in the CDR3. The germline gives CDR1 MNHNS, CDR2 SASEGT. The CDR3 DNA is TGTGCCAGCAGTGAATACGTCTGGACAGGGGATAGCAATCAGCCCCAGCATTTT. As protein: CASSEYVWTGDSNQPQHF.

The chain employs TRBV4-3 and TRBJ1-6; D gene unclear. The V gene lost 5 bases and the J gene lost 7 bases, with 12 bases spanning the gap. This CDR3 comprises 14 residues. Germline assignment: CDR1 LGHNA and CDR2 YSLEER. CDR3 sequence (DNA): TGCGCCAGCAGCGCCGGGAGTGGAAATTCACCCCTCCACTTT. Its translation is CASSAGSGNSPLHF.